A selection of T cell receptor beta chains follows, all from one sample in a study of blood T cell repertoires in COVID-19. The method was immunoSEQ multiplex PCR; TCRdb's version includes in-frame clones alone and lacks a portion of them. The profile covers about 260,000 clones, with about 88% appearing a single time and roughly 4% taken by the ten largest. The sample taken for sequencing was peripheral blood. The receptors come from a man aged 55 to 69 who had recovered from COVID-19. Each CDR3 is given with its conserved first and last residue. The D gene is left open where the match is weak. The size field is filled for only some rows; it gives once, few, many or a size class.

J: TRBJ2-2; D: TRBD2; V: TRBV29-1; length: 16; size: NA; CDR3: CSVEVATSGGTGELFF; DNA: TGCAGCGTTGAAGTCGCGACTAGCGGGGGTACCGGGGAGCTGTTTTTT
J: TRBJ1-6; D: TRBD1; V: TRBV9; length: 15; size: few; CDR3: CASSAATGDNSPLHF; DNA: TGTGCCAGCAGCGCCGCGACAGGGGATAATTCACCCCTCCACTTT
J: TRBJ2-2; D: TRBD2; V: TRBV4-2; length: 15; size: NA; CDR3: CASSQEPQRGGELFF; DNA: TGTGCCAGCAGCCAAGAGCCCCAGCGGGGCGGGGAGCTGTTTTTT
J: TRBJ2-5; D: NA; V: TRBV27; length: 15; size: NA; CDR3: CASRHGRRNQETQYF; DNA: TGTGCCAGCAGACACGGTCGGAGAAACCAAGAGACCCAGTACTTC
J: TRBJ2-7; D: NA; V: TRBV15; length: 15; size: NA; CDR3: CATSRGGGATYEQYF; DNA: TGTGCCACCAGCAGAGGAGGGGGGGCTACCTACGAGCAGTACTTC
J: TRBJ2-7; D: NA; V: TRBV6-6; length: 12; size: NA; CDR3: CASSHSGYEQYF; DNA: TGTGCCAGCAGCCACTCAGGGTACGAGCAGTACTTC
J: TRBJ1-2; D: NA; V: TRBV5-1; length: 13; size: NA; CDR3: CASSLGQGNGYTF; DNA: TGCGCCAGCAGCTTGGGGCAGGGAAATGGCTACACCTTC
J: TRBJ2-7; D: NA; V: TRBV24-1; length: 15; size: NA; CDR3: CATSDQGTQFYEQYF; DNA: TGTGCCACCAGTGACCAGGGGACACAATTTTACGAGCAGTACTTC
J: TRBJ2-6; D: NA; V: TRBV9; length: 18; size: NA; CDR3: CASSLRVSGSSGANVLTF; DNA: TGTGCCAGCAGCCTAAGGGTCTCGGGGAGCTCTGGGGCCAACGTCCTGACTTTC
J: TRBJ1-2; D: NA; V: TRBV19; length: 13; size: NA; CDR3: CASRTGTHYGYTF; DNA: TGTGCCAGTAGGACCGGGACACACTATGGCTACACCTTC
J: TRBJ1-5; D: NA; V: TRBV21-1; length: 16; size: NA; CDR3: CASSARDRHSNQPQHF; DNA: TGTGCCAGCAGCGCCAGGGACAGGCATAGCAATCAGCCCCAGCATTTT
J: TRBJ2-2; D: TRBD1; V: TRBV5-1; length: 15; size: few; CDR3: CASSPRTGDTGELFF; DNA: TGCGCCAGCAGCCCGCGGACAGGAGATACCGGGGAGCTGTTTTTT
J: TRBJ1-1; D: TRBD1; V: TRBV10-1; length: 15; size: NA; CDR3: CASSEATGANTEAFF; DNA: TGCGCCAGCAGTGAGGCTACAGGGGCGAACACTGAAGCTTTCTTT
J: TRBJ1-2; D: NA; V: TRBV6-5; length: 13; size: NA; CDR3: CASSYSNEQGWTF; DNA: TGTGCCAGCAGTTACTCGAATGAACAGGGTTGGACCTTC
J: TRBJ2-5; D: TRBD2; V: TRBV6-5; length: 13; size: NA; CDR3: CASNLAGQETQYF; DNA: TGTGCCAGCAATCTAGCGGGGCAAGAGACCCAGTACTTC
J: TRBJ2-1; D: TRBD2; V: TRBV7-3; length: 15; size: NA; CDR3: CASSFTSGGYFEQFF; DNA: TGTGCCAGCAGCTTCACTAGCGGGGGGTACTTTGAGCAGTTCTTC
J: TRBJ2-1; D: NA; V: TRBV20-1; length: 14; size: NA; CDR3: CSASRGGASWEQFF; DNA: TGCAGTGCTAGTCGTGGGGGGGCCAGCTGGGAGCAGTTCTTC
J: TRBJ2-2; D: TRBD2; V: TRBV11-2; length: 14; size: few; CDR3: CAERGGAATGELFF; DNA: TGTGCCGAGCGCGGGGGGGCCGCCACCGGGGAGCTGTTTTTT
J: TRBJ2-1; D: NA; V: TRBV6-2/TRBV6-3; length: 16; size: NA; CDR3: CASSYLGGADYNEQFF; DNA: TGTGCCAGCAGTTACTTAGGGGGAGCGGACTACAATGAGCAGTTCTTC
J: TRBJ2-5; D: TRBD2; V: TRBV11-3; length: 16; size: NA; CDR3: CASSPRSTSGQETQYF; DNA: TGTGCCAGCAGCCCCCGCTCAACTAGCGGTCAAGAGACCCAGTACTTC
J: TRBJ2-3; D: TRBD1; V: TRBV9; length: 16; size: NA; CDR3: CASSVVATGGEDTQYF; DNA: TGTGCCAGCAGCGTAGTGGCGACAGGGGGGGAGGATACGCAGTATTTT
J: TRBJ1-5; D: NA; V: TRBV30; length: 13; size: few; CDR3: CAWSVREEQPQHF; DNA: TGTGCCTGGAGTGTAAGGGAGGAACAGCCCCAGCATTTT
J: TRBJ2-6; D: TRBD1; V: TRBV24-1; length: 16; size: few; CDR3: CATSDPGGAGANVLTF; DNA: TGTGCCACCAGTGACCCAGGGGGCGCTGGGGCCAACGTCCTGACTTTC
J: TRBJ2-7; D: TRBD1; V: TRBV9; length: 15; size: NA; CDR3: CASSAGTGRGYEQYF; DNA: TGTGCCAGCAGCGCGGGGACAGGGCGGGGGTACGAGCAGTACTTC
J: TRBJ2-3; D: TRBD2; V: TRBV7-8; length: 15; size: NA; CDR3: CASSFSGGSTDTQYF; DNA: TGTGCCAGCAGCTTCAGCGGGGGGAGCACAGATACGCAGTATTTT
J: TRBJ1-1; D: TRBD1; V: TRBV7-6; length: 15; size: once; CDR3: CASSKGQGRNTEAFF; DNA: TGTGCCAGCAGCAAAGGACAGGGGAGGAACACTGAAGCTTTCTTT
J: TRBJ1-5; D: NA; V: TRBV2; length: 15; size: NA; CDR3: CASSEGAQGDQPQHF; DNA: TGTGCCAGCAGTGAAGGTGCGCAGGGCGATCAGCCCCAGCATTTT
J: TRBJ1-6; D: TRBD1; V: TRBV6-5; length: 15; size: NA; CDR3: CASRRQGAQNSPLHF; DNA: TGTGCCAGCAGAAGACAGGGGGCCCAGAATTCACCCCTCCACTTT
J: TRBJ1-2; D: TRBD1; V: TRBV24-1; length: 15; size: NA; CDR3: CATGSMTGKDYGYTF; DNA: TGTGCCACCGGGTCCATGACAGGGAAAGACTATGGCTACACCTTC
J: TRBJ2-1; D: TRBD1; V: TRBV2; length: 14; size: NA; CDR3: CATQGTGTGNEQFF; DNA: TGTGCCACTCAAGGAACCGGGACAGGGAATGAGCAGTTCTTC
J: TRBJ1-2; D: NA; V: TRBV12-3/TRBV12-4; length: 13; size: NA; CDR3: CASTSSTGRSYTF; DNA: TGTGCCAGCACCTCATCGACAGGTCGGAGCTACACCTTC
J: TRBJ2-3; D: TRBD1; V: TRBV5-1; length: 16; size: NA; CDR3: CASSVPGTASTDTQYF; DNA: TGCGCCAGCAGCGTTCCCGGGACAGCTAGCACAGATACGCAGTATTTT
J: TRBJ1-4; D: NA; V: TRBV11-2; length: 15; size: NA; CDR3: CASSPSGGFNEKLFF; DNA: TGTGCCAGCAGCCCTTCAGGCGGGTTTAATGAAAAACTGTTTTTT